This TCR beta chain was sequenced in a study of T cell repertoires in cytomegalovirus infection. Study in general: As its CMV epitopes, the study selected recently identified HLA-C-restricted and well-studied HLA-B-restricted targets. Both CMV infection and a matching HLA type were indicated by public TCR beta signatures.

Regarding the study as a whole: Dominating the ex vivo response were TCR beta clonotypes that were CMV-specific and HLA-C-restricted.

A remark on this clonotype: Its antigen is still unknown.

TCRdb itself ran the reads through MiXCR, one entry per CDR3 protein. The data show approximately 70,000 distinct CDR3 sequences, with roughly 22% seen just once and roughly two thirds held by the top ten. The source material was CD8+ T cells from cultured PBMCs, sampled from culture after CMV antigen stimulation. This sequence was found in a human donor in good health (CMV status not recorded). Some clones in this sample may be carry-over from other donors' samples.

CDR3: CASSHLGGGTEAFF. In DNA, the CDR3 is TGTGCCAGCAGCCATCTCGGGGGCGGCACTGAAGCTTTCTTT. This chain connects TRBV12-3 or TRBV12-4 to TRBJ1-1; D may be TRBD1 (6 bases). This CDR3 is 14 amino acids long. V was pared by 6 bases and J by 4 bases, with 15 bases between.